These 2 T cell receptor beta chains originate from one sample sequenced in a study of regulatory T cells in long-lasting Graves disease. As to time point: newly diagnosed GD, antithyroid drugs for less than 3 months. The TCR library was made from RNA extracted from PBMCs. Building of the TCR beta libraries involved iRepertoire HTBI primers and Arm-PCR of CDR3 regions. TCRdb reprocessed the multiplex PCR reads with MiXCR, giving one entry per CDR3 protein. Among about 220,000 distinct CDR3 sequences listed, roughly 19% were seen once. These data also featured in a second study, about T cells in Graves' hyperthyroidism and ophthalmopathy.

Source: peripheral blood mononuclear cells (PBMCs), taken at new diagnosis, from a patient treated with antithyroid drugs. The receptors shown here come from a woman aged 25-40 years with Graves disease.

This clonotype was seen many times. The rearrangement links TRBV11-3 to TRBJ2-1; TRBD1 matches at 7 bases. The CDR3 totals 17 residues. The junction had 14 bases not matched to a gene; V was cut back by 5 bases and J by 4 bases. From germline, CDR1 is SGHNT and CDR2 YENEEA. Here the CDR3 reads CASSPGQSEGQYNEQFF. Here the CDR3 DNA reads TGTGCCAGCAGCCCGGGACAGAGTGAGGGCCAATACAATGAGCAGTTCTTC.

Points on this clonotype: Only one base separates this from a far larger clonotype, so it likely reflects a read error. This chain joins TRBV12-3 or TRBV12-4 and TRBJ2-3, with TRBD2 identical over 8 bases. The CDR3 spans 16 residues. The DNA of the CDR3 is TGTGCCAGCAGTTTATATCGGGGGGGAGGGAGCACTGAAGCTCTCTTT. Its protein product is CASSLYRGGGSTEALF.